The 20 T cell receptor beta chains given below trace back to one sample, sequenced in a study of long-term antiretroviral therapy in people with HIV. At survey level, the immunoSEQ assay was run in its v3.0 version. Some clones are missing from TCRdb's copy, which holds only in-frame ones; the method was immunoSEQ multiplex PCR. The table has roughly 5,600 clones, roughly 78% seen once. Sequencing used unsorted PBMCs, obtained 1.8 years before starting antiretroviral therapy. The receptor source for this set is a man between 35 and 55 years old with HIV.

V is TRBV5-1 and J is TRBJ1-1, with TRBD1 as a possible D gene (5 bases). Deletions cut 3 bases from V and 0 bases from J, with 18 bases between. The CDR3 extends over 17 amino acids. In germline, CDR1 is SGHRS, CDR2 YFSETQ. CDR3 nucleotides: TGCGCCAGCAGCTGGGGAGACAGATACAACATGAACACTGAAGCTTTCTTT. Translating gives CASSWGDRYNMNTEAFF.

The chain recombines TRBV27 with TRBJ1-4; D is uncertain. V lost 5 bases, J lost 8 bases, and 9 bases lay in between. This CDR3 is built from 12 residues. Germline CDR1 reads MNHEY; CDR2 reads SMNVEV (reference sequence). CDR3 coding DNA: TGTGCCAGCAGTCCAGAGGGAGAAAAACTGTTTTTT. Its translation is CASSPEGEKLFF.

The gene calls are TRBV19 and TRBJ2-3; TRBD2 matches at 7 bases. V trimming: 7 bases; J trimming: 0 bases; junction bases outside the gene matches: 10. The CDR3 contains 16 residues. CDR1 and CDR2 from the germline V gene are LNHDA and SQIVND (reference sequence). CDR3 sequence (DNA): TGTGCCAGTAATGACCCGGGGCGGGGGAGCACAGATACGCAGTATTTT. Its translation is CASNDPGRGSTDTQYF.

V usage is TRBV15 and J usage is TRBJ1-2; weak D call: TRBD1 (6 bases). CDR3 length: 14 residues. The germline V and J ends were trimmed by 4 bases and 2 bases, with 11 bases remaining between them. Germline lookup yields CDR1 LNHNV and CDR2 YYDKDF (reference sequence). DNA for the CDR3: TGTGCCACCAGCACGGGACACCACAACTATGGCTACACCTTC. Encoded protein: CATSTGHHNYGYTF.

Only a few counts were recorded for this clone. CDR3 residues: CASSQLGEPDTRQLFF. CDR3 coding DNA: TGTGCCAGCAGCCAACTGGGTGAGCCTGACACCCGTCAGCTGTTTTTT. The chain is built from TRBV14 and TRBJ2-2; D is unresolved. V was shortened by 2 bases and J by 12 bases, with 22 bases between the two germline ends. The CDR3 length is 16 residues. In germline, CDR1 is SGHDN, CDR2 FVKESK.

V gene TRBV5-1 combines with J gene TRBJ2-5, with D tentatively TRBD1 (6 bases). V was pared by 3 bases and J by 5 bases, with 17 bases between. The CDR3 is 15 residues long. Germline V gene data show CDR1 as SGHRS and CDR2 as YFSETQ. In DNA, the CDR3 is TGCGCCAGCAGCTCCTTTAACACAGGGTTGGAGACCCAGTACTTC. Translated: CASSSFNTGLETQYF.

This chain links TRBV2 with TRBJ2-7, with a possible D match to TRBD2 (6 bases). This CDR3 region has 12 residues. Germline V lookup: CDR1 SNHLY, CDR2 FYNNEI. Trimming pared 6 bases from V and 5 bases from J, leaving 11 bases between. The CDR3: CASRKGGDEQYF. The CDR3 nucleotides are TGTGCCAGCAGGAAGGGAGGAGACGAGCAGTACTTC.

CDR3 in DNA: TGTGCCAGCTCGCAGGGAAGCTCTGGGGCCAACGTCCTGACTTTC. This sequence encodes CASSQGSSGANVLTF. The chain employs TRBV18 and TRBJ2-6; D may be TRBD1 (5 bases). The CDR3 consists of 15 residues. V was pared by 6 bases and J by 0 bases, with 9 bases between. Germline V gives CDR1 KGHSH, CDR2 LQKENI.

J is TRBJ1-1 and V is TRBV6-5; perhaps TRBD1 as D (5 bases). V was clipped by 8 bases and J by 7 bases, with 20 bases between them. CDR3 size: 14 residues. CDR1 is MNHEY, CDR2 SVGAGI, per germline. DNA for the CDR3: TGTGCCAGCTTTATATCCGACAGTAAAAGTGAAGCTTTCTTT. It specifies CASFISDSKSEAFF.

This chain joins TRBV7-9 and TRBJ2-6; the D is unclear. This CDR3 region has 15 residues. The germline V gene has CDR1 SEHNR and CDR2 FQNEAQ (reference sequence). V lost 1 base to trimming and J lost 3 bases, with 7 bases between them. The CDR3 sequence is CASSLDGSGANVLTF. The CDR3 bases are TGTGCCAGCAGCTTAGACGGTAGTGGGGCCAACGTCCTGACTTTC. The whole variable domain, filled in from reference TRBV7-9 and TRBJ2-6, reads DTGVSQNPRHKITKRGQNVTFRCDPISEHNRLYWYRQTLGQGPEFLTYFQNEAQLEKSRLLSDRFSAERPKGSFSTLEIQRTEQGDSAMYLCASSLDGSGANVLTFGAGSRLTVL.

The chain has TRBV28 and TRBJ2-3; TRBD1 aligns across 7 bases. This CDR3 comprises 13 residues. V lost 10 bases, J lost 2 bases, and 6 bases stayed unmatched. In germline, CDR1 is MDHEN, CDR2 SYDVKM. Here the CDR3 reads CAMQGDLTDTQYF. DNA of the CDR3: TGTGCCATGCAGGGGGATCTCACAGATACGCAGTATTTT.

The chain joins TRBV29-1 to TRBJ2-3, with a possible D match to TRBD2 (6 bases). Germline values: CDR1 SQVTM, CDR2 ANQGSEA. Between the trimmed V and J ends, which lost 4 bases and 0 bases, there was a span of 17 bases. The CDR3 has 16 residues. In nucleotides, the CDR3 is TGCAGCGTTGGAGGGCTCCGGGGGACTAGCACAGATACGCAGTATTTT. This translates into CSVGGLRGTSTDTQYF.

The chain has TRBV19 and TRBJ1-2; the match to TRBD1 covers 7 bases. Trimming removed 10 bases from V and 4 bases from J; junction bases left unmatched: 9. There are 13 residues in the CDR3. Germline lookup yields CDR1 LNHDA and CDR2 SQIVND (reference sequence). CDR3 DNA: TGTGCCACTCAGGGGGTTCGGGGCTATGGCTACACCTTC. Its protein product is CATQGVRGYGYTF.

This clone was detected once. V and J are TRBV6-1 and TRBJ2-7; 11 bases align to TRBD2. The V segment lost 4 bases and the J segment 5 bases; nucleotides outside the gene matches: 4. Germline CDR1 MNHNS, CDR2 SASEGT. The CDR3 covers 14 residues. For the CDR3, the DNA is TGTGCCAGCAGTGGACTAGCGGGAATCAACGAGCAGTACTTC. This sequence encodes CASSGLAGINEQYF.

The CDR3 region is CASSLSPRANVLTF. The CDR3 region has the DNA TGTGCCAGCAGTTTATCGCCTCGAGCCAACGTCCTGACTTTC. V gene TRBV27 combines with J gene TRBJ2-6; D is unclear. Germline V lookup: CDR1 MNHEY, CDR2 SMNVEV (reference sequence). This CDR3 is 14 amino acids long. V lost 0 bases and J lost 7, with 7 bases in between.

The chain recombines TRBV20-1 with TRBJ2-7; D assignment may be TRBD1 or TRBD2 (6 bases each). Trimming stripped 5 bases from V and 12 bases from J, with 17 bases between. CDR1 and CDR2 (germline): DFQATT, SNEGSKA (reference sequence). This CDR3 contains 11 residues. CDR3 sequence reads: CSAGGRNFVYF. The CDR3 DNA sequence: TGCAGTGCTGGGGGGCGTAACTTCGTGTACTTC.

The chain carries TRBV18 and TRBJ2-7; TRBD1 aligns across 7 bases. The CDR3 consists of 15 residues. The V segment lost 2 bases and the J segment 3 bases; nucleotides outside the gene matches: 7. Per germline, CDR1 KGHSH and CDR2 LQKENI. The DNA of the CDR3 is TGTGCCAGCTCACCAGGACAGGCGATATACTACGAGCAGTACTTC. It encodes CASSPGQAIYYEQYF.

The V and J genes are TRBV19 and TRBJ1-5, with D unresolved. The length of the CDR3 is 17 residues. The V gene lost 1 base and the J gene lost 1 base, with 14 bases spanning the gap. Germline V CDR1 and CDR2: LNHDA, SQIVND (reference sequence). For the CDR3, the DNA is TGTGCCAGTAGTATAGTGGTCGGGGTCCCAAGCAATCAGCCCCAGCATTTT. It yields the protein CASSIVVGVPSNQPQHF.

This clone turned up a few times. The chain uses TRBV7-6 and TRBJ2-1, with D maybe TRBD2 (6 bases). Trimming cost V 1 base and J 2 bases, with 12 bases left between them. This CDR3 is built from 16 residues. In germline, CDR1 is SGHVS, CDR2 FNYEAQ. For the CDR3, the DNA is TGTGCCAGCAGCTTAGGAACTACTAGCACCTACAATGAGCAGTTCTTC. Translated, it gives CASSLGTTSTYNEQFF.

The CDR3 bases are TGTGCCAGCAGTTCCCAGGGAACTGGCTACACCTTC. Protein sequence: CASSSQGTGYTF. V gene TRBV28 combines with J gene TRBJ1-2; tentatively, D is TRBD1 (5 bases). This CDR3 is built from 12 residues. Germline V gene lookup returns CDR1 MDHEN and CDR2 SYDVKM. V was shortened by 4 bases and J by 7 bases, with 10 bases between the two germline ends.